These T cell receptor beta chains were read from a single sample in a study of tumor-infiltrating lymphocytes in primary liver carcinoma. MiXCR was run by TCRdb on the multiplex PCR reads, yielding one entry per CDR3 protein. The sample holds some 190,000 distinct CDR3 sequences, around four fifths seen once. The sequencing sample was made of tumor tissue from primary liver carcinoma. All receptors derive from a man between 35 and 55 years old with primary liver carcinoma and hepatitis B virus infection. The CDR3 runs from the conserved cysteine through the conserved F or W. A D gene is named only where the DNA matches it firmly. Size values are once, few and many counts, or a class for expanded clones, and some rows have none.

len	d_gene	j_gene	abundance	v_gene	CDR3aa	CDR3nt
14	.	TRBJ2-1	.	TRBV5-1	CASSRHTSSDEQFF	TGCGCCAGCAGCCGCCATACTAGTTCCGATGAGCAGTTCTTC
13	.	TRBJ2-5	.	TRBV11-1	CASSSVPGETHYF	TGTGCGAGCAGCTCAGTGCCTGGAGAGACCCATTACTTC
15	.	TRBJ2-2	.	TRBV6-6	CASTTGMANTGELLF	TGTGCCAGCACTACAGGGATGGCGAACACCGGGGAGCTGCTTTTT
16	.	TRBJ2-7	medium-sized	TRBV11-2	CASSPVMGMGSYEQYF	TGTGCCAGCAGCCCAGTCATGGGGATGGGGTCCTACGAGCAGTACTTC
13	.	TRBJ2-1	.	TRBV29-1	CSVLLSSGLEQLF	TGCAGCGTTCTGTTATCGTCCGGGCTTGAGCAGTTGTTC
15	TRBD2	TRBJ2-2	.	TRBV29-1	CSVETSAANAGELFF	TGCAGTGTTGAGACTAGCGCAGCGAACGCCGGGGAGCTGTTTTTT
16	.	TRBJ2-7	many	TRBV6-2/TRBV6-3	CASSDGDPLNSYEQYF	TGTGCCAGCAGCGACGGGGACCCCTTGAACTCCTACGAGCAGTACTTC
13	.	TRBJ2-5	.	TRBV12-3/TRBV12-4	CASSRSGTKTQHF	TGTGCCAGCAGCCGAAGCGGGACAAAGACCCAACACTTC
18	TRBD2	TRBJ2-1	many	TRBV10-3	CAISESGLAGGTYNEQFF	TGTGCCATCAGTGAGTCTGGACTAGCGGGAGGGACCTACAATGAGCAGTTCTTC
13	TRBD1	TRBJ1-1	.	TRBV6-6	CISSTGGPTEAFF	TGTATCAGCAGCACAGGGGGGCCTACTGAAGCTTTCTTT
14	.	TRBJ2-1	many	TRBV19	CASSIPGARGEQFF	TGTGCCAGTAGTATACCGGGGGCGCGGGGTGAGCAGTTCTTC
17	TRBD2	TRBJ2-5	.	TRBV6-2/TRBV6-3	CASSERTSGRTEMTQYF	TGTGCTAGCAGCGAAAGGACTAGCGGGAGGACCGAAATGACCCAGTACTTC
12	.	TRBJ2-7	.	TRBV11-2	CASSTVGYEQCF	TGTGCCAGCAGTACCGTGGGCTACGAGCAGTGCTTC
15	TRBD2	TRBJ2-1	.	TRBV7-2	CASIEGGGRFNEQFF	TGTGCCAGCATCGAGGGGGGCGGGAGGTTCAATGAGCAATTCTTC
13	TRBD1	TRBJ2-1	.	TRBV6-5	CASSHRQGGEQLF	TGTGCCAGCAGTCATCGACAGGGGGGTGAGCAGTTATTC
13	.	TRBJ1-5	.	TRBV11-2	CISSLRGDQPQHF	TGTATCAGCAGCTTAAGGGGCGATCAGCCTCAGCATTTT
14	.	TRBJ2-3	many	TRBV6-1	CASSEVVATDTQYF	TGTGCCAGCAGTGAAGTGGTTGCCACAGATACGCAGTATTTT
16	.	TRBJ2-1	.	TRBV4-2	CASSQHVGTGNNEQFF	TGTGCCAGCAGCCAACATGTCGGGACGGGTAACAATGAGCAGTTCTTC
15	TRBD1	TRBJ2-5	.	TRBV7-9	CASSFWTGGEETHYF	TGTGCCAGCAGCTTCTGGACAGGGGGAGAAGAGACTCACTACTTC
15	TRBD2	TRBJ2-1	.	TRBV29-1	CSVDSRREDYNEQFF	TGCAGTGTTGATTCTCGGCGGGAGGACTACAATGAGCAGTTCTTC
13	.	TRBJ2-5	.	TRBV5-4	CAGNSDWVETQYF	TGTGCCGGTAACTCGGACTGGGTAGAGACCCAGTACTTC
14	.	TRBJ2-1	.	TRBV5-4	CASSSCGTYNEKFF	TGTGCCAGCAGCTCCTGTGGGACCTACAATGAGAAGTTCTTC
13	TRBD1	TRBJ2-7	few	TRBV5-4	CASSLQGLDDQYF	TGTGCCAGCAGCTTACAGGGGCTGGACGACCAGTATTTC
12	.	TRBJ1-2	.	TRBV6-2/TRBV6-3	CANIPTAYGYTF	TGTGCCAACATCCCAACAGCCTATGGCTACACCTTC
15	.	TRBJ2-2	.	TRBV11-1	CVSSYTGPFSGELFF	TGTGTCAGCAGCTATACGGGACCTTTCTCCGGGGAGCTATTTTTT
15	.	TRBJ1-2	.	TRBV4-3	CASSQNPGGSYGYTF	TGTGCCAGCAGCCAGAATCCCGGGGGATCCTATGGGTACACCTTC
16	.	TRBJ2-1	.	TRBV11-2	CASSALRPSSYNEQFF	TGTGCCAGCAGCGCACTTCGGCCGAGCTCCTACAATGAGCAGTTCTTC
16	.	TRBJ2-1	.	TRBV14	CASSAVVVWVNNERFF	TGTGCCAGCAGTGCCGTAGTGGTATGGGTAAACAATGAGCGGTTCTTC
13	TRBD1	TRBJ1-2	.	TRBV12-3/TRBV12-4	CANRGQGLYGYTF	TGTGCCAACCGGGGACAGGGCTTGTATGGCTACACCTTC
16	TRBD2	TRBJ2-1	.	TRBV14	CASSAIAGWVTNEQFF	TGTGCCAGCAGTGCCATAGCGGGATGGGTAACAAATGAGCAGTTCTTC
15	TRBD2	TRBJ2-1	many	TRBV30	CAWSRASGSYNEQFF	TGTGCCTGGAGTAGGGCTAGCGGATCCTACAATGAGCAGTTCTTC
16	.	TRBJ1-1	.	TRBV5-1	CASSLVPGIAITEAFF	TGCGCCAGCAGCTTGGTCCCGGGAATCGCGATCACTGAAGCTTTCTTT
13	.	TRBJ1-1	.	TRBV7-3	CASSLQKNTEAFF	TGTGCCAGCAGCTTACAGAAGAACACTGAAGCTTTCTTT